This T cell receptor beta chain was found in a study of T cells in localized non-small cell lung cancer (dated by TCRdb to about 2020). At the level of the whole study: T cell repertoires of 236 early-stage NSCLC patients were analyzed, with tumors being compared against uninvolved tumor-adjacent lungs. The cohort was made up of around 250 treatment-naive NSCLC patients whose localized lung tumors had been resected. A mean age of around 66 years was recorded for the NSCLC patients, of whom roughly 130 were male and 90 to 110 were female.

This clone was counted a single time. Its specific antigen is unknown. No much larger clone is present one base from it, and per-base qualities are unavailable. V lost 5 bases and J lost 5 bases, and the count of bases not matched to a germline gene is 8. Looking up the germline V gene yields CDR1 MDHEN and CDR2 SYDVKM. The CDR3 spans 14 residues, from the cysteine through the phenylalanine. The kept DNA is CDR3 alone, 42 bases in frame from the first base. At diagnosis, peripheral blood, uninvolved tumor-adjacent lung and tumor were collected and stored as a combination of fresh-frozen and FFPE material. For TCR repertoire profiling, the blood samples were analyzed as peripheral blood mononuclear cells. Findings and caveats that apply to the study as a whole: Since the design was exploratory, TCR variables were selected using unadjusted p-values with no false-discovery rate correction. Uninvolved tumor-adjacent lung showed the highest T cell clonality, higher than tumor, which suggests more focused antigenic responses in the uninvolved tumor-adjacent lung. Multi-region tumor sequencing was not performed, so intratumor heterogeneity could not be excluded. A median of roughly 60 of the top 100 tumor clones were detected in paired uninvolved adjacent lung, and around 30 of these tumor clones were also found among the top 100 clones of the paired uninvolved adjacent lung. Longer overall survival was associated with higher T cell density in blood, whereas shorter survival was associated with higher clonality in adjacent lung.

TCR beta CDR3 regions were sequenced from DNA using the immunoSEQ Assay. Regarding the original processing steps: To compute T cell density, TCR beta template counts were normalized to usable DNA, which was estimated by amplifying housekeeping genes. Using the preseqR package, richness was estimated by extrapolating to 120,000 templates for tissue samples and 400,000 templates for PBMC samples. Clonality was calculated as one minus Pielou's evenness. Tissue-enriched TCRs were identified by differential abundance testing using productive amino-acid clonotypes, minimum total count 5 and alpha 0.1. The Jaccard Index and the Morisita Overlap Index were used to measure how much the repertoires overlapped between compartments. GLIPH clustered TCR beta CDR3s with public tetramer-defined viral CDR3s; viral motifs required at least three viral sequences plus V-gene enrichment. TCRdb took this table from immuneACCESS and kept in-frame rearrangements with V and J called. Such tables lack part of the clones; where checked against another copy, unresolved V genes explain under half of the gap, and the rest is unexplained. The DNA was the basis for D and trimming; V, J and clone size are from that table. A total of approximately 64,000 clones appear in this sample, roughly 88% of them only once. The biggest ten clones account for just under 2% of the sample.

The chain uses TRBV28 and TRBJ2-5; the central 7 bases match TRBD2. The sample here was peripheral blood, taken before any cancer treatment. This receptor was taken from a woman aged 35 to 69 with stage I lung adenocarcinoma. The CDR3 here reads CASSERAGEETQYF. The bases are TGTGCCAGCAGTGAGAGGGCGGGAGAGGAGACCCAGTACTTC.